These 21 T cell receptor beta chains were sequenced from one sample in a study of blood T cell repertoires in COVID-19. Some clones are missing from TCRdb's copy, which holds only in-frame ones; the method was immunoSEQ multiplex PCR. This sample has about 430,000 clones, with 88% found just once. Specimen: PBMCs or T cells enriched from blood (not recorded which). The receptors were sampled from a woman in her late teens or twenties who had been exposed to COVID-19.

This clone was detected only a few times. The genes are TRBV5-6 and TRBJ2-7; a possible D gene is TRBD1 (5 bases). The CDR3 length is 12 residues. Germline loops: CDR1 SGHDT, CDR2 YYEEEE. Between the trimmed V and J ends, which lost 2 bases and 6 bases, there was a span of 9 bases. CDR3 sequence (DNA): TGTGCCAGCAGCTTTAGACAGACCGAGCAGTACTTC. The encoded protein is CASSFRQTEQYF.

The rearrangement links TRBV7-2 to TRBJ2-7; D perhaps matches TRBD1 (5 bases). Germline lookup yields CDR1 SGHTA and CDR2 FQGNSA. This CDR3 has 15 amino acids. Trimming cost V 1 base and J 4 bases, with 14 bases left between them. CDR3 amino acids: CASSLGYGQGYEQYF. CDR3 in DNA: TGTGCCAGCAGCTTAGGATATGGGCAGGGTTACGAGCAGTACTTC.

The chain employs TRBV2 and TRBJ1-4; a possible D gene is TRBD1 (6 bases). The germline gives CDR1 SNHLY, CDR2 FYNNEI. The CDR3 consists of 19 residues. Trimming shortened V by 7 bases and J by 7 bases, and 31 bases separated the two germline ends. The CDR3 bases are TGTGCCAGCAACGTGCGAGCCGATGACAGGTTTAAAGTCAGTGAAAAACTGTTTTTT. Translation gives CASNVRADDRFKVSEKLFF.

The chain combines TRBV19 with TRBJ2-1; D is unresolved. V dropped 2 bases and J dropped 9 bases, with 5 bases sitting between them. Germline CDR1 reads LNHDA; CDR2 reads SQIVND (reference sequence). This CDR3 contains 11 residues. Here the CDR3 DNA reads TGTGCCAGTAGTATAAATCGTGAGCAGTTCTTC. Translated, it gives CASSINREQFF.

This clone was seen once. The rearrangement joins TRBV9 to TRBJ2-3, with TRBD2 matching 8 bases. The J segment lost 5 bases and the V segment lost 0 bases, leaving 8 bases of the junction unmatched. Germline V gene data show CDR1 as SGDLS and CDR2 as YYNGEE. The CDR3 contains 16 residues. The DNA for the CDR3 is TGTGCCAGCAGCGTAGCAATTACGGGGGGGCGAGATACGCAGTATTTT. Amino acid sequence: CASSVAITGGRDTQYF.

CDR3 coding DNA: TGTGCCAGCAGCGTAGGTCAGACCAGCGGGAGAACAGATACGCAGTATTTT. This translates into CASSVGQTSGRTDTQYF. The chain employs TRBV9 and TRBJ2-3; 8 nucleotides match TRBD2. The ends lost 0 bases at V and 3 bases at J; junction bases unmatched: 9. This CDR3 region has 17 residues. Germline V lookup: CDR1 SGDLS, CDR2 YYNGEE.

V is TRBV13 and J is TRBJ2-1; 7 bases agree with TRBD2. The CDR3 has 16 residues. CDR1 and CDR2 (germline): PRHDT, FYEKMQ (reference sequence). The J segment lost 2 bases and the V segment lost 5 bases, leaving 9 bases of the junction unmatched. The CDR3 coding sequence is TGTGCCAGCAGCCTTCACGGGGAGGGTCCCTACAATGAGCAGTTCTTC. This gives the protein CASSLHGEGPYNEQFF.

This chain joins TRBV2 and TRBJ1-1; D is unclear. Germline assignment: CDR1 SNHLY and CDR2 FYNNEI. The CDR3 has 14 amino acids. Trimming removed 7 bases from V and 1 base from J, with 13 bases in between. CDR3 nucleotides: TGTGCCAGCAAGAAGGAGGTGGCGAACACTGAAGCTTTCTTT. Protein product: CASKKEVANTEAFF.

The V and J genes are TRBV30 and TRBJ1-6; D is unresolved. With 2 bases removed from V and 5 bases from J, the gap between germline ends came to 7 bases. Germline CDR1 reads GTSNPN; CDR2 reads SVGIG (reference sequence). CDR3 length: 13 amino acids. For the CDR3, the DNA is TGTGCCTGGAGTTCGCAGGATAATTCACCCCTCCACTTT. Protein sequence: CAWSSQDNSPLHF.

The rearrangement joins TRBV5-1 to TRBJ2-1; TRBD2 might be the D (6 bases). The germline gives CDR1 SGHRS, CDR2 YFSETQ. The CDR3 is 14 residues long. V lost 7 bases to trimming and J lost 3 bases, with 14 bases between them. CDR3 bases: TGCGCCAGCTGGCTTGGCGGGATCTACAATGAGCAGTTCTTC. It encodes CASWLGGIYNEQFF. Full variable domain (rest looked up from reference TRBV5-1 and TRBJ2-1): KAGVTQTPRYLIKTRGQQVTLSCSPISGHRSVSWYQQTPGQGLQFLFEYFSETQRNKGNFPGRFSGRQFSNSRSEMNVSTLELGDSALYLCASWLGGIYNEQFFGPGTRLTVL.

V gene TRBV9 combines with J gene TRBJ2-7; 8 nucleotides line up with TRBD2. This CDR3 has 15 amino acids. After removal of 0 bases from V and 3 bases from J, the junction contained 5 bases not matched to a gene. Germline V CDR1 and CDR2: SGDLS, YYNGEE. CDR3 nucleotides: TGTGCCAGCAGCGTAGAAAGCGGGGGTCGCTACGAGCAGTACTTC. Translating it yields CASSVESGGRYEQYF.

This chain joins TRBV6-7 and TRBJ1-4; TRBD1 agrees at 7 bases. TRBV6-7 is reported as an ORF; its role is uncertain. V lost 2 bases and J lost 4; bases outside the gene matches: 4. The CDR3 runs 15 residues. CDR3 in amino acids: CASSYRGRGNEKLFF. As DNA, the CDR3 is TGTGCCAGCAGTTACAGGGGGCGGGGTAATGAAAAACTGTTTTTT.

J is TRBJ1-3 and V is TRBV7-8; 8 bases are shared with TRBD1. Germline loops: CDR1 SGHVS, CDR2 FQNEAQ. The CDR3 runs to 16 residues. V gave up 5 bases and J gave up 2 bases; unmatched junction bases: 8. CDR3 residues: CASSHRTGWPGNTIYF. CDR3 DNA: TGTGCCAGCAGCCACCGGACAGGGTGGCCTGGAAACACCATATATTTT.

DNA for the CDR3: TGTGCCAGCAGCCCCTTAATCGGGGGGGGCTACGAGCAGTACTTC. Translation: CASSPLIGGGYEQYF. V and J are TRBV7-2 and TRBJ2-7; 8 positions match TRBD2. V was pared by 5 bases and J by 3 bases, with 9 bases of the junction left unmatched. This CDR3 is 15 amino acids long. Germline V lookup: CDR1 SGHTA, CDR2 FQGNSA.

This clone appeared a single time. A much larger clone sits a single nucleotide away, making a read error possible. The chain employs TRBV3-1 (or the pseudogene TRBV3-2) and TRBJ2-3; the match to TRBD2 covers 10 bases. Unmatched junction bases numbered 2, after V lost 5 bases and J lost 0 bases. The CDR3 contains 15 residues. The germline gives CDR1 LGHDT, CDR2 YNNKEL (reference sequence). The DNA of the CDR3 is TGTGCCAGCAGCTCGACTAGCGGGAGCACAGATACGCAGTATTTT. Residues: CASSSTSGSTDTQYF.

The V and J genes are TRBV11-2 and TRBJ2-7; D may be TRBD1 (5 bases). The CDR3 covers 14 residues. The V gene's germline CDR1 is SGHAT and CDR2 FQNNGV. V was clipped by 5 bases and J by 2 bases, with 13 bases between them. In DNA, the CDR3 is TGTGCCAGCAGCGCAGGGCATCTCACCTACGAGCAGTACTTC. Encoded protein: CASSAGHLTYEQYF.

In its sample, this clone was seen once. The genes are TRBV2 and TRBJ1-2; D gene uncertain. CDR1 and CDR2 from the germline V gene are SNHLY and FYNNEI. Trimming took 7 bases from V and 10 from J, leaving 19 bases between them. There are 13 residues in the CDR3. The CDR3 DNA reads TGTGCCAGCAAAGCATTATACCAGGATCCCTACACCTTC. This sequence encodes CASKALYQDPYTF. Full variable domain (outside the CDR3, taken from reference TRBV2 and TRBJ1-2): EPEVTQTPSHQVTQMGQEVILRCVPISNHLYFYWYRQILGQKVEFLVSFYNNEISEKSEIFDDQFSVERPDGSNFTLKIRSTKLEDSAMYFCASKALYQDPYTFGSGTRLTVV.

V gene TRBV28 combines with J gene TRBJ1-3; no clear D. V was shortened by 2 bases and J by 0 bases, with 8 bases between the two germline ends. Germline V gene lookup returns CDR1 MDHEN and CDR2 SYDVKM. This CDR3 is built from 15 residues. The CDR3 reads CASSLQLNSGNTIYF. The DNA for the CDR3 is TGTGCCAGCAGTTTACAACTGAACTCTGGAAACACCATATATTTT.

The chain has TRBV4-1 and TRBJ2-7, with a weak D call TRBD2 (5 bases). V lost 4 bases and J lost 3, with 22 bases in between. The CDR3 is 17 residues long. Germline CDR1 is MGHRA and CDR2 is YSYEKL. This chain's CDR3 is CASSPGEETLRGYEQYF. The CDR3 region has the DNA TGCGCCAGCAGCCCAGGTGAGGAGACCCTCCGGGGCTACGAGCAGTACTTC.

V and J are TRBV28 and TRBJ2-1; D is unresolved. The germline V gene encodes CDR1 MDHEN and CDR2 SYDVKM. Between the trimmed V and J ends, which lost 8 bases and 2 bases, there was a span of 7 bases. The CDR3 is made up of 12 amino acids. CDR3 DNA: TGTGCCAGCTTTAACACCTACAATGAGCAGTTCTTC. Its translation: CASFNTYNEQFF.

The chain links TRBV4-1 to TRBJ2-7, with 9 bases lining up with TRBD1. CDR1 and CDR2 (germline): MGHRA, YSYEKL. The CDR3 loop spans 17 amino acids. Trimming cost V 0 bases and J 0 bases; bases outside gene matches: 6. CDR3 in amino acids: CASSQDRGDRVSYEQYF. The DNA for the CDR3 is TGCGCCAGCAGCCAAGACCGGGGGGACAGGGTCTCCTACGAGCAGTACTTC.